Below, 25 T cell receptor beta chains from the same sample are listed, as sequenced in a study of Ad26.COV2.S vaccination and SARS-CoV-2 variants. Treatment denoted: around 19 received Ad26.COV2.S at low or high dose, single or two shots; about five received placebo; per-sample allocation not given. Sampling took place 63 days after the first vaccine or placebo injection. Here immunoSEQ multiplex PCR was the method, and the copy in TCRdb shows in-frame clones only, minus some. Here the sample spans some 460,000 clones, 89% being singletons. The specimen comprised peripheral blood, sampled in a trial of Ad26.COV2.S vaccine versus placebo. The receptors were gathered from a person between 18 and 65 years old who received the Ad26.COV2.S COVID-19 vaccine or a placebo.

V and J are TRBV19 and TRBJ2-5, with 7 bases lining up with TRBD2. The CDR3 is 17 amino acids. Per germline, CDR1 LNHDA and CDR2 SQIVND (reference sequence). Losses at the gene ends were 1 base for V and 6 bases for J; bases not matched to a gene: 14. The CDR3 protein is CASSIGSGGGLRKTQYF. Written as DNA, the CDR3 is TGTGCCAGTAGTATAGGTTCGGGAGGAGGATTGAGAAAGACCCAGTACTTC.

The rearrangement joins TRBV11-2 to TRBJ2-7, with a possible D match to TRBD2 (5 bases). There are 14 residues in the CDR3. Per the germline V gene, CDR1 is SGHAT and CDR2 is FQNNGV. V gave up 5 bases and J gave up 3 bases, with 14 bases separating them. The CDR3 DNA reads as TGTGCCAGCAGCCCCCACATCGGGATCTACGAGCAGTACTTC. Translation: CASSPHIGIYEQYF.

This clone was counted once. This chain joins TRBV30 and TRBJ2-3; D remains unclear. The CDR3 is made up of 12 amino acids. CDR1 is GTSNPN, CDR2 SVGIG, per germline (reference sequence). V was shortened by 6 bases and J by 0 bases, with 7 bases between the two germline ends. The CDR3 nucleotides are TGTGCCTGCCGGAAGAGCACAGATACGCAGTATTTT. This translates into CACRKSTDTQYF.

The genes are TRBV18 and TRBJ2-1; D gene unclear. The germline V gene has CDR1 KGHSH and CDR2 LQKENI. The CDR3 is made up of 13 amino acids. With 3 bases removed from V and 8 bases from J, the gap between germline ends came to 11 bases. The CDR3 is CASSPPDIYEQFF. CDR3 DNA: TGTGCCAGCTCACCTCCTGATATCTATGAGCAGTTCTTC.

The chain combines TRBV2 with TRBJ1-5; a possible D gene is TRBD1 (5 bases). CDR3 length: 15 amino acids. V dropped 3 bases and J dropped 4 bases, with 13 bases sitting between them. Germline CDR1 SNHLY, CDR2 FYNNEI. Here the CDR3 DNA reads TGTGCCAGCAGTGATGGGAGACAGTTTAATCAGCCCCAGCATTTT. Protein product: CASSDGRQFNQPQHF.

The CDR3 nucleotides read TGTGCCAGCAGGGTCGACAGAACTTCTGGAAACACCATATATTTT. Encoded protein: CASRVDRTSGNTIYF. The rearrangement joins TRBV2 to TRBJ1-3; D may be TRBD1 (5 bases). CDR1 is SNHLY and CDR2 is FYNNEI in the germline V gene. The CDR3 length is 15 residues. V lost 6 bases and J lost 1, with 13 bases in between.

This clone came up once. The chain has TRBV2 and TRBJ1-1, with a tentative D call TRBD1 (5 bases). The V gene lost 6 bases and the J gene lost 1 base, with 12 bases spanning the gap. CDR3 length equals 14 residues. Germline V lookup: CDR1 SNHLY, CDR2 FYNNEI. The CDR3 here is CASRLQGANTEAFF. The CDR3 DNA reads as TGTGCCAGCAGACTACAAGGGGCGAACACTGAAGCTTTCTTT. The full variable domain, in which reference TRBV2 and TRBJ1-1 provide the parts outside the CDR3, is EPEVTQTPSHQVTQMGQEVILRCVPISNHLYFYWYRQILGQKVEFLVSFYNNEISEKSEIFDDQFSVERPDGSNFTLKIRSTKLEDSAMYFCASRLQGANTEAFFGQGTRLTVV.

CDR3 sequence (DNA): TGTGCCAGCAGCTCGGACAGTAGCTCCTACAATGAGCAGTTCTTC. This sequence encodes CASSSDSSSYNEQFF. The chain recombines TRBV7-2 with TRBJ2-1, with a tentative D call TRBD1 (6 bases). Germline loops: CDR1 SGHTA, CDR2 FQGNSA. CDR3 length equals 15 residues. Trimming removed 4 bases from V and 0 bases from J, with 10 bases in between.

The V and J genes are TRBV2 and TRBJ2-7; D gene uncertain. This CDR3 is 15 amino acids long. The germline V gene has CDR1 SNHLY and CDR2 FYNNEI. Between the trimmed V and J ends, which lost 6 bases and 2 bases, there was a span of 17 bases. CDR3 bases: TGTGCCAGCAGAGTCCCGTCCCACTTGGCCTACGAGCAGTACTTC. Its protein product is CASRVPSHLAYEQYF.

V usage is TRBV18 and J usage is TRBJ2-5, with D uncertain. Trimming removed 2 bases from V and 5 bases from J, with 9 bases in between. The V gene's germline CDR1 is KGHSH and CDR2 LQKENI. The CDR3 is made up of 13 amino acids. The CDR3 region is CASSPAPWETQYF. In DNA form, the CDR3 reads TGTGCCAGCTCACCAGCACCTTGGGAGACCCAGTACTTC.

The chain couples TRBV9 to TRBJ1-2, with D hard to call. The CDR3 is 13 amino acids. From germline, CDR1 is SGDLS and CDR2 YYNGEE. V was shortened by 1 base and J by 4 bases, with 8 bases between the two germline ends. CDR3 amino acids: CASSVPGTYGYTF. The CDR3 nucleotides read TGTGCCAGCAGCGTACCAGGTACCTATGGCTACACCTTC.

The V gene is TRBV6-1, the J gene TRBJ2-5; no reliable D call. The length of the CDR3 is 15 residues. V shed 5 bases and J shed 0 bases, with 13 bases lying between them. CDR1 and CDR2 (germline): MNHNS, SASEGT. The CDR3 region is CASSSGIWYQETQYF. The DNA of the CDR3 is TGTGCCAGCAGTTCCGGTATTTGGTACCAAGAGACCCAGTACTTC.

CDR3 nucleotide sequence: TGTGCCAGCCTGGACGAGACAGGGCCGAATGAGCAGTTCTTC. Protein product: CASLDETGPNEQFF. This chain uses TRBV7-2 with TRBJ2-1; 7 bases line up with TRBD1. The CDR3 sequence is 14 residues long. Germline trimming cut 8 bases from V and 7 bases from J; bases unmatched to any gene: 11. Germline CDR1 is SGHTA and CDR2 is FQGNSA.

This clone was seen a single time. The V gene is TRBV9, the J gene TRBJ1-6; D gene unclear. This CDR3 is built from 15 residues. V lost 4 bases to trimming and J lost 0 bases, with 8 bases between them. Germline values: CDR1 SGDLS, CDR2 YYNGEE. CDR3: CASSPGSSYNSPLHF. In DNA, the CDR3 is TGTGCCAGCAGCCCTGGGAGCTCCTATAATTCACCCCTCCACTTT.

The rearrangement joins TRBV18 to TRBJ1-2; D possibly corresponds to TRBD1 (5 bases). The CDR3 is 13 residues long. Germline V lookup: CDR1 KGHSH, CDR2 LQKENI. V was trimmed by 3 bases and J by 2 bases, leaving 7 bases between them. CDR3 nucleotide sequence: TGTGCCAGCTCACCGGACAACAACTATGGCTACACCTTC. Translating it yields CASSPDNNYGYTF.

The chain joins TRBV7-9 to TRBJ2-1, with 13 bases identical to TRBD2. Germline V gene data show CDR1 as SEHNR and CDR2 as FQNEAQ (reference sequence). This CDR3 contains 16 residues. V was clipped by 4 bases and J by 5 bases; unmatched bases: 5. CDR3: CASSSRLAGGNNEQFF. DNA of the CDR3: TGTGCCAGCAGCTCCAGACTAGCGGGGGGAAACAATGAGCAGTTCTTC.

This clone was detected only once. The rearrangement links TRBV9 to TRBJ2-7; the D gene is possibly TRBD1 (6 bases). There are 15 residues in the CDR3. Germline V gene data show CDR1 as SGDLS and CDR2 as YYNGEE. Trimming removed 0 bases from V and 2 bases from J, with 12 bases in between. CDR3 sequence (DNA): TGTGCCAGCAGCGTAGGAGGACAGAATACCTACGAGCAGTACTTC. It is translated as CASSVGGQNTYEQYF.

This chain links TRBV4-3 with TRBJ1-3, with TRBD1 identical over 8 bases. V was pared by 0 bases and J by 1 base, with 11 bases of the junction left unmatched. The germline V gene has CDR1 LGHNA and CDR2 YSLEER. The CDR3 has 19 amino acids. CDR3 residues: CASSQDEDRETVSGNTIYF. The DNA of the CDR3 is TGCGCCAGCAGCCAAGATGAGGACAGGGAAACAGTATCTGGAAACACCATATATTTT.

This sequence joins TRBV15 and TRBJ2-3; D is uncertain. This CDR3 has 13 residues. V was clipped by 3 bases and J by 7 bases, with 11 bases between them. The V gene's germline CDR1 is LNHNV and CDR2 YYDKDF (reference sequence). The CDR3 DNA follows: TGTGCCACCAGCAGCCCCGACCGATATACGCAGTATTTT. Protein product: CATSSPDRYTQYF.

V is TRBV28 and J is TRBJ1-5; 7 nucleotides match TRBD1. This CDR3 comprises 16 residues. Germline CDR1 and CDR2: MDHEN and SYDVKM. Trimming took 5 bases from V and 1 from J; bases not matched to a gene: 8. CDR3 DNA: TGTGCCAGCAGTCCTAGACAGGGATTGAGCAATCAGCCCCAGCATTTT. It codes for CASSPRQGLSNQPQHF.

The chain links TRBV5-4 to TRBJ1-1; no firm D call. Deletions cut 0 bases from V and 4 bases from J, with 7 bases between. The length of the CDR3 is 13 residues. Looked up from germline, CDR1 is SGHNT and CDR2 is YYREEE (reference sequence). The DNA for the CDR3 is TGTGCCAGCAGCTTGGAAGAGAGCACTGAAGCTTTCTTT. This gives the protein CASSLEESTEAFF. Variable domain in full (rest from reference TRBV5-4 and TRBJ1-1): ETGVTQSPTHLIKTRGQQVTLRCSSQSGHNTVSWYQQALGQGPQFIFQYYREEENGRGNFPPRFSGLQFPNYSSELNVNALELDDSALYLCASSLEESTEAFFGQGTRLTVV.

The chain combines TRBV5-1 with TRBJ1-4; 7 bases fit TRBD1. V was clipped by 4 bases and J by 7 bases; unmatched bases: 4. Germline lookup yields CDR1 SGHRS and CDR2 YFSETQ. The CDR3 length is 13 residues. CDR3 sequence (DNA): TGCGCCAGCAGCCACCGGGACAGTGAAAAACTGTTTTTT. Translated, it gives CASSHRDSEKLFF.

The genes are TRBV3-1 (or the pseudogene TRBV3-2) and TRBJ2-5; either TRBD1 or TRBD2 may supply D (5 bases each). CDR1 LGHDT and CDR2 YNNKEL come from the germline V gene (reference sequence). This CDR3 has 13 residues. Trimming removed 4 bases from V and 0 bases from J, with 6 bases in between. The CDR3 region is CASSRGYQETQYF. The CDR3 DNA is TGTGCCAGCAGCCGGGGGTACCAAGAGACCCAGTACTTC.

This sequence joins TRBV2 and TRBJ1-2; no definite D call. Germline V lookup: CDR1 SNHLY, CDR2 FYNNEI. The CDR3 spans 14 residues. Trimming stripped 7 bases from V and 4 bases from J, with 16 bases between. In DNA, the CDR3 is TGTGCCAGCAACCAAGCCCGCATCACCTATGGCTACACCTTC. It encodes CASNQARITYGYTF.

This clone occurred once. The CDR3 DNA is TGTGCCAGCAGTTACGCTGGCGGGGCTAACTATGGCTACACCTTC. It encodes CASSYAGGANYGYTF. The chain has TRBV6-2 or TRBV6-3 and TRBJ1-2, with D unclear. Per germline, CDR1 MNHEY and CDR2 SVGEGT. V lost 2 bases, J lost 0 bases, and 10 bases lay in between. This CDR3 has 15 amino acids.